This T cell receptor (beta chain) was sequenced in a study of T cells of healthy individuals. In germline, CDR1 is MNHEY, CDR2 SVGAGI. V lost 2 bases and J lost 6; bases outside the gene matches: 11. The CDR3 has 17 residues. TCRdb re-called the 5' RACE reads with MiXCR, one entry per CDR3 protein. The data hold around 98,000 distinct CDR3 sequences, with roughly a sixth observed a single time. The V gene is TRBV6-5, the J gene TRBJ2-2; 8 bases agree with TRBD1. This receptor was obtained from a human donor in good health. The CDR3: CASSYLSPGQVPGELFF. The CDR3 DNA follows: TGTGCCAGCAGTTACCTCTCCCCGGGACAGGTTCCCGGGGAGCTGTTTTTT.